These T cell receptor beta chains were read from a single sample in a study of blood T cell repertoires in COVID-19. The assay was immunoSEQ multiplex PCR, and TCRdb's table has in-frame clones only and misses some. Among about 200,000 clones listed, roughly four fifths were seen once. What was sequenced was PBMCs or T cells enriched from blood (not recorded which). Receptors were obtained from a man aged 35 to 55 who had recovered from COVID-19. CDR3s include the opening cysteine and the closing phenylalanine or tryptophan. Each record gives: V gene, J gene, D gene, clone size, CDR3 DNA, CDR3 protein. D genes are given only for firm matches. Size values are once, few and many counts, or a class for expanded clones, and some rows have none.

>TRBV3-1/TRBV3-2|TRBJ1-6|.|.
TGTGCCAGCAGCCAAGATAGAAATTCACCCCTCCACTTT
CASSQDRNSPLHF
>TRBV5-4|TRBJ2-5|TRBD1|.
TGTGCCAGCAGCAGCCGACAGGGCCAAGAGACCCAGTACTTC
CASSSRQGQETQYF
>TRBV5-1|TRBJ1-1|.|.
TGCGCCAGCAGCTTGAATGTAGAAAACACTGAAGCTTTCTTT
CASSLNVENTEAFF
>TRBV11-3|TRBJ2-3|.|.
TGTGCCAGCAGCGCTGAGGCAGGGGAAGATACGCAGTATTTT
CASSAEAGEDTQYF
>TRBV18|TRBJ1-1|.|few
TGTGCCAGCTCACCTAGGAATTTGGCGGTTAACACTGAAGCTTTCTTT
CASSPRNLAVNTEAFF
>TRBV4-2|TRBJ1-2|.|.
TGTGCCAGCAGCCAAGATGGCTTGTATGGCTACACCTTC
CASSQDGLYGYTF
>TRBV5-1|TRBJ2-2|.|.
TGCGCCAGCAGCTTGGATAGTGGGGGCGAAGCCGGGGAGCTGTTTTTT
CASSLDSGGEAGELFF
>TRBV6-5|TRBJ1-4|TRBD1|.
TGTGCCAGCAGTTACTCGTGGACAGGGAGGAATGAAAAACTGTTTTTT
CASSYSWTGRNEKLFF
>TRBV10-3|TRBJ1-3|TRBD1|.
TGTGCCATCAGTGAAACAGGGGGCTCTGGAAACACCATATATTTT
CAISETGGSGNTIYF
>TRBV6-6|TRBJ1-6|.|.
TGTGCCAGCAGTTACTCCCCAGGGTGGAATAATTCACCCCTCCACTTT
CASSYSPGWNNSPLHF
>TRBV9|TRBJ1-2|.|few
TGTGCCAGCAGCGTAGAGGGGGACGCCTCTAACTATGGCTACACCTTC
CASSVEGDASNYGYTF
>TRBV4-2|TRBJ1-2|TRBD1|.
TGTGCCAGCAGCCAAGCTGAAGGACAGGGGGATGGCTACACCTTC
CASSQAEGQGDGYTF
>TRBV7-9|TRBJ2-3|.|.
TGTGCCAGCAGCTCAACCGGACAGACAGATACGCAGTATTTT
CASSSTGQTDTQYF
>TRBV27|TRBJ2-2|.|.
TGTGCCAGCACCTTACTTGAAGGGGGGGCCGGGGAGCTGTTTTTT
CASTLLEGGAGELFF
>TRBV5-4|TRBJ1-1|.|.
TGTGCCAGCAGTCCGGAGGGGACTATTACGTTGAGCACTGAAGCTTTCTTT
CASSPEGTITLSTEAFF
>TRBV2|TRBJ2-3|.|.
TGTGCCAGCAGTCGTCCCCCCTCTACGCAGTATTTT
CASSRPPSTQYF
>TRBV6-1|TRBJ1-3|TRBD1|.
TGTGCCAGCAGTGAAGTGGAAGACAGGGCGTGGGGAAACACCATATATTTT
CASSEVEDRAWGNTIYF
>TRBV9|TRBJ2-3|.|.
TGTGCCAGCAGCGTAGGTGGAGGGACCACAGATACGCAGTATTTT
CASSVGGGTTDTQYF
>TRBV11-2|TRBJ2-1|TRBD2|.
TGTGCCAGCAGCTCTAGCGGGGTGAAGCAGTTCTTC
CASSSSGVKQFF
>TRBV30|TRBJ1-3|.|.
TGTGCCTGGAGTGTACTCTGGCTACAGGGAGATAAGAGGGCTGGAAACACCATATATTTT
CAWSVLWLQGDKRAGNTIYF
>TRBV5-1|TRBJ2-1|TRBD2|few
TGCGCCAGCAGCTTAAAGGGGACGGGGGGCTCCTACAATGAGCAGTTCTTC
CASSLKGTGGSYNEQFF
>TRBV7-2|TRBJ1-2|.|few
TGTGCCAGCAGCCCCGCAGGGTTTAGTGGCTACACCTTC
CASSPAGFSGYTF
>TRBV7-6|TRBJ1-1|.|.
TGTGCCAGCAGCCAATCCGATTACATGAACACTGAAGCTTTCTTT
CASSQSDYMNTEAFF
>TRBV6-5|TRBJ1-2|.|.
TGTGCCAGCAGTTACATCACGGGGCGGGGGAGCTATGGCTACACCTTC
CASSYITGRGSYGYTF
>TRBV11-2|TRBJ1-1|TRBD1|.
TGTGCCAGCAGCTTGTACGGACAGGGCCGAACTGAAGCTTTCTTT
CASSLYGQGRTEAFF
>TRBV5-1|TRBJ2-1|TRBD2|.
TGCGCCAGCAGCGTCGCTAGCGGGGGGGCCTACAATGAGCAGTTCTTC
CASSVASGGAYNEQFF
>TRBV12-3/TRBV12-4|TRBJ1-1|.|.
TGTGCCAGCAGTTTCGGCGGGTCTGAAGCTTTCTTT
CASSFGGSEAFF
>TRBV19|TRBJ1-1|.|.
TGTGCCAGTAGTATCGGATTGGGCACAGGGCGCTCCACTGAAGCTTTCTTT
CASSIGLGTGRSTEAFF
>TRBV5-4|TRBJ1-1|TRBD1|.
TGTGCCAGCAGCCGGGGACAGGGTGACACTGAAGCTTTCTTT
CASSRGQGDTEAFF
>TRBV9|TRBJ2-7|.|.
TGTGCCAGCAGCGTGGACACTCTATCCTACGAGCAGTACTTC
CASSVDTLSYEQYF
>TRBV27|TRBJ1-2|.|.
TGTGCCAGCAGTTCGCTGGGCCGTCAGTCCCCCTCTAACTATGGCTACACCTTC
CASSSLGRQSPSNYGYTF
>TRBV6-5|TRBJ1-1|.|.
TGTGCCAGCACCGTACCAGGGGAAGGCACTGAAGCTTTCTTT
CASTVPGEGTEAFF
>TRBV19|TRBJ2-7|TRBD1|once
TGTGCCAGTAGTAAGCTACCGGGACAGGGCATCGAGCAGTACTTC
CASSKLPGQGIEQYF
>TRBV4-3|TRBJ1-3|TRBD1|.
TGCGCCAGCAGCCAAGAGTTGAACAGGGGCCACTCTGGAAACACCATATATTTT
CASSQELNRGHSGNTIYF
>TRBV7-6|TRBJ2-5|TRBD2|.
TGTGCCAGCAGCTTGGCCGCAGTAGCGGGGGGGCCGAGAGAGACCCAGTACTTC
CASSLAAVAGGPRETQYF
>TRBV12-3/TRBV12-4|TRBJ1-2|.|.
TGTGCCAGCAGCCCGGACAGTAACTATGGCTACACCTTC
CASSPDSNYGYTF
>TRBV6-2/TRBV6-3|TRBJ1-2|.|.
TGTGCCAGCAGTTACCAGGGGTTCGGCTACACCTTC
CASSYQGFGYTF
>TRBV4-1|TRBJ2-1|TRBD2|.
TGCGCCAGCAGCCACGCTCTAGCGGGGGGACTCAATGAGCAGTTCTTC
CASSHALAGGLNEQFF
>TRBV19|TRBJ1-5|.|.
TGTGCCAGTAGCCAGGCCCAGGGACTTAGCAATCAGCCCCAGCATTTT
CASSQAQGLSNQPQHF
>TRBV4-3|TRBJ1-6|.|.
TGCGCCAGCAGCCAAGGATACCCGCAGGATTCACCCCTCCACTTT
CASSQGYPQDSPLHF